Shown below are 21 T cell receptor beta chains from a single sample sequenced in a study of blood T cell repertoires in COVID-19. Sequencing was performed with immunoSEQ multiplex PCR; in TCRdb, only in-frame clones are kept and a portion is missing. The table has tens of thousands of clones, about 91% seen once; the top ten hold almost 5%. Sequencing was carried out using peripheral blood. The receptors derive from a woman in her forties or fifties with active COVID-19.

The V call is TRBV27, the J call TRBJ2-2; no definite D call. V was trimmed by 6 bases and J by 0 bases, leaving 5 bases between them. Germline V gene sequence: CDR1 MNHEY, CDR2 SMNVEV (reference sequence). The CDR3 runs to 13 residues. The DNA of the CDR3 is TGTGCCAGCAGACTTTCGAACACCGGGGAGCTGTTTTTT. Its protein is CASRLSNTGELFF.

The rearrangement links TRBV20-1 to TRBJ1-1; 7 bases align to TRBD1. Unmatched junction bases numbered 5, after V lost 2 bases and J lost 11 bases. CDR3 size: 11 residues. The germline V gene encodes CDR1 DFQATT and CDR2 SNEGSKA (reference sequence). CDR3 region: CSARRTGEAFF. DNA of the CDR3: TGCAGTGCTAGAAGGACAGGTGAGGCTTTCTTT.

V is TRBV4-1 and J is TRBJ2-6; maybe TRBD1 (6 bases). Trimming left V 2 bases short and J 4 bases short, with 12 bases between. CDR1 MGHRA and CDR2 YSYEKL come from the germline V gene. The CDR3 extends over 16 amino acids. Here the CDR3 DNA reads TGCGCCAGCAGCCAACGCACAGGGTCCGGGGCCAACGTCCTGACTTTC. Protein product: CASSQRTGSGANVLTF.

DNA of the CDR3: TGTGCCAGCAGCTCGGGACAGAGACCCTACGAGCAGTACTTC. This gives the protein CASSSGQRPYEQYF. The genes are TRBV11-2 and TRBJ2-7, with 7 positions matching TRBD1. The CDR3 runs 14 residues. Germline CDR1 is SGHAT and CDR2 is FQNNGV. With 4 bases clipped from V and 2 bases from J, the junction kept 5 bases outside the gene matches.

The chain joins TRBV6-6 to TRBJ1-1; tentatively, D is TRBD1 (5 bases). The V and J ends lost 1 base and 3 bases respectively, with 9 bases between them. This CDR3 is built from 14 residues. The germline gives CDR1 MNHNY, CDR2 SVGAGI (reference sequence). The CDR3 DNA reads TGTGCCAGCAGTTACTGGGGGGGAGACACTGAAGCTTTCTTT. It specifies CASSYWGGDTEAFF.

This chain links TRBV3-1 (or the pseudogene TRBV3-2) with TRBJ2-3; TRBD2 aligns across 9 bases. CDR3 length: 16 residues. CDR1 LGHDT and CDR2 YNNKEL come from the germline V gene (reference sequence). The trim removed 4 bases at V and 4 bases at J, leaving 9 bases unmatched. The DNA for the CDR3 is TGTGCCAGCAGCCCGGTGGGGGTAGCGGGAGCAGATACGCAGTATTTT. It codes for CASSPVGVAGADTQYF.

V is TRBV5-5 and J is TRBJ2-1; D is ambiguous. Trimming removed 1 base at V and 5 bases at J, with 7 bases between. The CDR3 spans 13 residues. Germline-derived CDR1 and CDR2 are SGHKS and YYEKEE (reference sequence). The CDR3 spells CASSLRLDNEQFF. The CDR3 DNA is TGTGCCAGCAGCTTGCGCCTAGACAATGAGCAGTTCTTC.

This clone was seen just once. CDR3 bases: TGTGCCATCAGTGTACAGGGGGACTCATCCGGGGAGCTGTTTTTT. Protein: CAISVQGDSSGELFF. This sequence joins TRBV10-3 and TRBJ2-2; 8 bases align to TRBD1. The CDR3 has 15 amino acids. Germline loops: CDR1 ENHRY, CDR2 SYGVKD. The ends lost 4 bases at V and 6 bases at J; junction bases unmatched: 7.

The chain employs TRBV27 and TRBJ1-4; 10 nucleotides line up with TRBD1. Germline CDR1 MNHEY, CDR2 SMNVEV (reference sequence). J gave up 8 bases and V 6 bases, and 9 bases lay outside the gene matches. This CDR3 comprises 15 residues. The CDR3 DNA is TGTGCCAGCAGGGGACAGGGGCGCGGGGGGGAAAAACTGTTTTTT. It is translated as CASRGQGRGGEKLFF.

The rearrangement links TRBV5-3 to TRBJ1-6, with 12 bases that match TRBD1. TRBV5-3 is an ORF, with its function uncertain. With 4 bases clipped from V and 0 bases from J, the junction kept 17 bases outside the gene matches. The CDR3 is 22 residues long. CDR3 sequence (DNA): TGTGCCAGAAGCCACCAGCGGGACAGGGGGCGCTTAAGAGACTCCTATAATTCACCCCTCCACTTT. It is translated as CARSHQRDRGRLRDSYNSPLHF.

The chain combines TRBV6-2 or TRBV6-3 with TRBJ2-6, with TRBD1 as a possible D gene (5 bases). The CDR3 length is 19 residues. Trimming shortened V by 0 bases and J by 1 base, and 16 bases separated the two germline ends. CDR1 and CDR2 from the germline V gene are MNHEY and SVGEGT. CDR3 in DNA: TGTGCCAGCAGTTACTCGCAGGGTGGCGGCAGATCTGGGGCCAACGTCCTGACTTTC. This encodes CASSYSQGGGRSGANVLTF.

The chain uses TRBV14 and TRBJ1-1, with TRBD1 identical over 9 bases. CDR3 length equals 13 residues. Germline trimming cut 4 bases from V and 11 bases from J; bases unmatched to any gene: 8. Germline loops: CDR1 SGHDN, CDR2 FVKESK. Written as DNA, the CDR3 is TGTGCCAGCAGCCCCTGGGGACAGGGATCCGCTTTCTTT. Protein sequence: CASSPWGQGSAFF.

The rearrangement links TRBV19 to TRBJ1-2; D gene ambiguous. V was clipped by 7 bases and J by 4 bases, with 19 bases between them. This CDR3 comprises 15 residues. Germline loops: CDR1 LNHDA, CDR2 SQIVND (reference sequence). CDR3 loop: CASTSLTGVIYGYTF. DNA of the CDR3: TGTGCCAGTACTTCCCTCACGGGAGTAATCTATGGCTACACCTTC. Based on the CDR3 plus reference TRBV19 and TRBJ1-2, the full variable domain is DGGITQSPKYLFRKEGQNVTLSCEQNLNHDAMYWYRQDPGQGLRLIYYSQIVNDFQKGDIAEGYSVSREKKESFPLTVTSAQKNPTAFYLCASTSLTGVIYGYTFGSGTRLTVV.

The J gene is TRBJ1-6, the V gene TRBV10-3; TRBD1 matches 8 bases. The ends lost 9 bases at V and 8 bases at J; junction bases unmatched: 12. This CDR3 contains 15 residues. Germline CDR1 ENHRY, CDR2 SYGVKD. The CDR3 here is CAIRTGPSSDSPLHF. The CDR3 DNA follows: TGTGCCATTAGGACAGGGCCCTCCTCCGATTCACCCCTCCACTTT.

The table lists this clone with a count of one. The chain uses TRBV10-3 and TRBJ2-7; 9 bases are a match to TRBD2. CDR3 length: 16 residues. Germline V gives CDR1 ENHRY, CDR2 SYGVKD. The V segment lost 4 bases and the J segment 3 bases; nucleotides outside the gene matches: 10. The CDR3 sequence: CAISGGSGSVNYEQYF. The CDR3, as DNA: TGTGCCATCAGTGGTGGTAGCGGGAGCGTGAACTACGAGCAGTACTTC.

This chain uses TRBV2 with TRBJ2-4; TRBD2 might be the D (5 bases). V was trimmed by 4 bases and J by 5 bases, leaving 15 bases between them. Germline V lookup: CDR1 SNHLY, CDR2 FYNNEI. There are 15 residues in the CDR3. The CDR3 bases are TGTGCCAGCAGTGGGGGATTGAGGGTTGAAAACATTCAGTACTTC. Its translation: CASSGGLRVENIQYF.

This chain connects TRBV5-1 to TRBJ2-7; 7 bases line up with TRBD1. The CDR3 has 14 amino acids. Unmatched junction bases numbered 6, after V lost 4 bases and J lost 2 bases. CDR1 and CDR2 (germline): SGHRS, YFSETQ. In DNA, the CDR3 is TGCGCCAGCAGCCTCGGGACAGTGGCCTACGAGCAGTACTTC. Amino acid sequence: CASSLGTVAYEQYF.

The rearrangement uses TRBV2 and TRBJ1-5, with a weak D call TRBD1 (5 bases). Germline V gene sequence: CDR1 SNHLY, CDR2 FYNNEI. V was clipped by 7 bases and J by 3 bases, with 10 bases between them. This CDR3 contains 13 residues. CDR3 DNA: TGTGCCAGCACTCAGGGTTACAATCAGCCCCAGCATTTT. Amino acid sequence: CASTQGYNQPQHF. The complete variable domain, with remaining parts taken from reference TRBV2 and TRBJ1-5, reads EPEVTQTPSHQVTQMGQEVILRCVPISNHLYFYWYRQILGQKVEFLVSFYNNEISEKSEIFDDQFSVERPDGSNFTLKIRSTKLEDSAMYFCASTQGYNQPQHFGDGTRLSIL.

This rearrangement joins TRBV7-9 to TRBJ2-1; 11 bases line up with TRBD2. Trimming at V came to 4 bases and at J to 5 bases, leaving 7 bases not matched to a gene. Germline CDR1 reads SEHNR; CDR2 reads FQNEAQ (reference sequence). CDR3 length: 16 amino acids. The DNA of the CDR3 is TGTGCCAGCAGCTCGACCGGGACTAGCGGTAACAATGAGCAGTTCTTC. It yields the protein CASSSTGTSGNNEQFF.

The chain recombines TRBV3-1 (or the pseudogene TRBV3-2) with TRBJ1-3; D gene unclear. Trimming removed 3 bases at V and 2 bases at J, with 8 bases between. The CDR3 is 14 residues long. In germline, CDR1 is LGHDT, CDR2 YNNKEL (reference sequence). The CDR3 reads CASSQAVTGNTIYF. The CDR3 DNA reads as TGTGCCAGCAGCCAGGCCGTTACTGGAAACACCATATATTTT.

The chain is built from TRBV29-1 and TRBJ2-3; D is possibly TRBD1 (6 bases). V shed 4 bases and J shed 3 bases, with 17 bases lying between them. The CDR3 runs 15 residues. CDR1 is SQVTM and CDR2 is ANQGSEA in the germline V gene. In DNA form, the CDR3 reads TGCAGCGTTGGGGGAACAGGGTGGGAGACAGATACGCAGTATTTT. Translating gives CSVGGTGWETDTQYF.